Listed here is a single T cell receptor beta chain. The ends were cut back, 0 bases at V and 5 bases at J, with 12 bases in the middle. Germline V gives CDR1 SGHRS, CDR2 YFSETQ. This CDR3 has 14 amino acids. All of the donors resided in Nashville, Tennessee, and each was a Caucasian adult. Tens of millions of PBMCs went into genomic DNA for unsorted samples. The data derive from a study of shared clonotypes between healthy human individuals. At deep level, the assay was performed. The team ran DNA from unsorted PBMCs on ten immunoSEQ deep assay plates for sequencing. The data were produced by immunoSEQ multiplex PCR, yet TCRdb's version contains in-frame clones alone and is incomplete. The profile shows about 510,000 clones, 70% to 80% of them singletons.

This chain connects TRBV5-1 to TRBJ2-7; no clear D gene. The sample comprised PBMCs. The sequence derives from a woman aged 40 to 50 in good health. Some clones in this sample may be carry-over from other donors' samples. CDR3 nucleotide sequence: TGCGCCAGCAGCTTGGTTCAGGCCAGCGACGAGCAGTACTTC. Translated: CASSLVQASDEQYF.